The 7 T cell receptor beta chains below all came from one sample that was sequenced in a study of blood T cell repertoires in COVID-19. Libraries were prepared by immunoSEQ multiplex PCR; TCRdb keeps only in-frame clonotypes and omits some of them. The table records under 300,000 clones, around four fifths of them present only once. The sequenced sample consisted of peripheral blood. Receptors were obtained from a woman aged 55-70 years with active or convalescent COVID-19.

The chain is built from TRBV5-1 and TRBJ1-4, with D unresolved. Trimming removed 2 bases at V and 0 bases at J, with 5 bases between. Germline loops: CDR1 SGHRS, CDR2 YFSETQ. This CDR3 region has 14 residues. Written as DNA, the CDR3 is TGCGCCAGCAGCTTCGGGGCAACTAATGAAAAACTGTTTTTT. Translating it yields CASSFGATNEKLFF.

The gene calls are TRBV7-8 and TRBJ2-3; 14 bases agree with TRBD2. CDR3 length equals 16 residues. Trimming cost V 3 bases and J 5 bases; bases outside gene matches: 4. Germline loops: CDR1 SGHVS, CDR2 FQNEAQ. The CDR3 DNA sequence: TGTGCCAGCAGCTTGACTAGCGGGGGGGCTGGAGATACGCAGTATTTT. It translates to CASSLTSGGAGDTQYF.

This clone was counted once. V is TRBV5-1 and J is TRBJ2-7; 9 bases are a match to TRBD2. The CDR3 is 14 amino acids. In germline, CDR1 is SGHRS, CDR2 YFSETQ. The junction had 5 bases not matched to a gene; V was cut back by 2 bases and J by 5 bases. CDR3 nucleotides: TGCGCCAGCAGCTTTAGCGGGAGAATTAACGAGCAGTACTTC. This sequence encodes CASSFSGRINEQYF.

This clone was counted once. The rearrangement joins TRBV2 to TRBJ2-1; D is possibly TRBD2 (7 bases). The CDR3 runs 14 residues. In germline, CDR1 is SNHLY, CDR2 FYNNEI. The V end lost 3 bases, the J end lost 5 bases, and 11 bases lay between the germline ends. The DNA of the CDR3 is TGTGCCAGCAGTGACGGGGGGCGCGACAATGAGCAGTTCTTC. It yields the protein CASSDGGRDNEQFF. The complete variable domain, with remaining parts taken from reference TRBV2 and TRBJ2-1, reads EPEVTQTPSHQVTQMGQEVILRCVPISNHLYFYWYRQILGQKVEFLVSFYNNEISEKSEIFDDQFSVERPDGSNFTLKIRSTKLEDSAMYFCASSDGGRDNEQFFGPGTRLTVL.

The V call is TRBV7-2, the J call TRBJ2-1; TRBD1 might be the D (5 bases). V was cut by 6 bases and J by 8 bases, with 14 bases left in between. Looked up from germline, CDR1 is SGHTA and CDR2 is FQGNSA. CDR3 length: 13 amino acids. CDR3 nucleotides: TGTGCCAGCAGGTCCGCTGGGGCGGATGAGCAGTTCTTC. Its translation is CASRSAGADEQFF.

The gene calls are TRBV2 and TRBJ2-2, with 10 bases aligning to TRBD1. V lost 5 bases, J lost 5 bases, and 5 bases stayed unmatched. This CDR3 spans 15 amino acids. The germline V gene has CDR1 SNHLY and CDR2 FYNNEI. CDR3 in DNA: TGTGCCAGCAGTTCCGGGACAGGGGAGACCGGGGAGCTGTTTTTT. Translation: CASSSGTGETGELFF.

The chain combines TRBV5-1 with TRBJ2-2; D is possibly TRBD1 (6 bases). In germline, CDR1 is SGHRS, CDR2 YFSETQ. This CDR3 spans 16 amino acids. The V and J ends lost 0 bases and 3 bases respectively, with 12 bases between them. CDR3 sequence reads: CASSLDGRGDTGELFF. The DNA for the CDR3 is TGCGCCAGCAGCTTGGACGGCAGGGGAGACACCGGGGAGCTGTTTTTT.